The next 19 T cell receptor beta chains were all read from a single sample in a study of OX40 agonist ivuxolimab in advanced cancers. This table comes from immunoSEQ multiplex PCR, and its TCRdb copy is limited to in-frame clones, with some not included. The sample has approximately 90,000 clones, approximately 91% seen once. Sequencing used CD4+ or CD8+ T cells sorted from blood, obtained in a trial of the OX40 agonist ivuxolimab. These receptors all come from an adult with an advanced solid tumor such as melanoma, head and neck, liver or kidney cancer.

This clone was counted only a few times. The chain employs TRBV19 and TRBJ2-6, with TRBD1 matching 9 bases. From germline, CDR1 is LNHDA and CDR2 SQIVND (reference sequence). This CDR3 is built from 16 residues. V gave up 8 bases and J gave up 2 bases; unmatched junction bases: 7. CDR3 sequence (DNA): TGTGCCAGTTCGAAAAGGACAGGGGCTGGGGCCAACGTCCTGACTTTC. Translation: CASSKRTGAGANVLTF.

J is TRBJ2-3 and V is TRBV5-4; D perhaps matches TRBD2 (5 bases). Germline lookup yields CDR1 SGHNT and CDR2 YYREEE (reference sequence). The CDR3 is made up of 13 amino acids. V lost 4 bases and J 3 bases, leaving 9 bases between the germline ends. Here the CDR3 reads CASSPPGTDTQYF. Here the CDR3 DNA reads TGTGCCAGCAGCCCCCCGGGGACAGATACGCAGTATTTT.

This chain links TRBV11-3 with TRBJ2-3, with 7 nucleotides matching TRBD1. Trimming at V came to 1 base and at J to 2 bases, leaving 3 bases not matched to a gene. Germline V lookup: CDR1 SGHNT, CDR2 YENEEA. There are 15 residues in the CDR3. This CDR3 reads CASSLAGGLTDTQYF. Written as DNA, the CDR3 is TGTGCCAGCAGCTTAGCAGGGGGTCTCACAGATACGCAGTATTTT.

The genes are TRBV6-4 and TRBJ2-3; D remains unclear. V lost 3 bases to trimming and J lost 1 base, with 11 bases between them. In germline, CDR1 is MRHNA, CDR2 SNTAGT. The CDR3 contains 15 residues. Here the CDR3 reads CASSETQWGTDTQYF. The CDR3 DNA sequence: TGTGCCAGCAGTGAAACGCAGTGGGGCACAGATACGCAGTATTTT.

This clone was found a few times. J is TRBJ1-1 and V is TRBV4-2; the D is unclear. The CDR3 loop spans 14 amino acids. Trimming cost V 1 base and J 1 base, with 7 bases left between them. The germline V gene encodes CDR1 LGHNA and CDR2 YNFKEQ. The CDR3 here is CASSQGGRNTEAFF. CDR3 DNA sequence: TGTGCCAGCAGCCAAGGGGGAAGGAACACTGAAGCTTTCTTT.

CDR3 coding DNA: TGTGCCAGCAGTCCTTTGACAGGGCGGGACAATGAGCAGTTCTTC. As protein: CASSPLTGRDNEQFF. This chain uses TRBV28 with TRBJ2-1; 7 positions match TRBD1. CDR1 and CDR2 from the germline V gene are MDHEN and SYDVKM. V lost 5 bases to trimming and J lost 5 bases; unmatched junction nucleotides: 9. CDR3 length equals 15 residues.

The rearrangement links TRBV5-1 to TRBJ1-2, with TRBD1 matching over 7 bases. Germline CDR1 SGHRS, CDR2 YFSETQ. After removal of 4 bases from V and 7 bases from J, the junction contained 10 bases not matched to a gene. The CDR3 has 14 residues. The CDR3 loop is CASSNLRDSPGYTF. The CDR3 DNA is TGCGCCAGCAGCAACCTCCGGGACAGCCCTGGCTACACCTTC. The whole variable domain, remainder taken from reference TRBV5-1 and TRBJ1-2, is KAGVTQTPRYLIKTRGQQVTLSCSPISGHRSVSWYQQTPGQGLQFLFEYFSETQRNKGNFPGRFSGRQFSNSRSEMNVSTLELGDSALYLCASSNLRDSPGYTFGSGTRLTVV.

V and J are TRBV19 and TRBJ2-6, with TRBD2 matching 13 bases. V dropped 6 bases and J dropped 0; count of bases not matched to a gene: 5. Germline assignment: CDR1 LNHDA and CDR2 SQIVND (reference sequence). The CDR3 totals 18 residues. The CDR3 region has the DNA TGTGCCAGTAGGCTGACTAGCGGGGGGCTCTCTGGGGCCAACGTCCTGACTTTC. It yields the protein CASRLTSGGLSGANVLTF.

V is TRBV6-5 and J is TRBJ2-3, with 9 positions matching TRBD2. Germline CDR1 and CDR2: MNHEY and SVGAGI. CDR3 size: 15 residues. Losses at the gene ends were 6 bases for V and 4 bases for J; bases not matched to a gene: 8. The CDR3 DNA sequence: TGTGCCAGCAGCCCGGGCCGCGGGGGGGCAGATACGCAGTATTTT. Protein product: CASSPGRGGADTQYF.

The rearrangement links TRBV27 to TRBJ2-4, with a possible D match to TRBD1 (5 bases). This CDR3 region has 13 residues. V lost 5 bases and J 8 bases, leaving 13 bases between the germline ends. Per germline, CDR1 MNHEY and CDR2 SMNVEV (reference sequence). The CDR3 region has the DNA TGTGCCAGCAGTCTTAGGGGCGGAGACATTCAGTACTTC. Amino acid sequence: CASSLRGGDIQYF.

To note about this clone: Other DNA sequences within the sample encode an identical CDR3. The chain links TRBV7-3 to TRBJ2-6, with 7 bases matching TRBD2. J was trimmed by 0 bases and V by 5 bases; bases with no gene match: 7. Germline V gives CDR1 SGHTA, CDR2 FQGTGA. CDR3 length: 17 amino acids. The CDR3 nucleotides are TGTGCCAGCAGCCTAGAGGGACTAAGCTCTGGGGCCAACGTCCTGACTTTC. Its protein product is CASSLEGLSSGANVLTF.

The chain couples TRBV4-1 to TRBJ1-5; D gene unclear. V was trimmed by 1 base and J by 3 bases, leaving 13 bases between them. CDR3 size: 16 residues. Germline assignment: CDR1 MGHRA and CDR2 YSYEKL. The DNA of the CDR3 is TGCGCCAGCAGCCAAGTTAAGACACTGAACAATCAGCCCCAGCATTTT. Translation: CASSQVKTLNNQPQHF.

J is TRBJ1-1 and V is TRBV2; perhaps TRBD1 as D (6 bases). Trimming removed 7 bases from V and 3 bases from J, with 12 bases in between. The germline gives CDR1 SNHLY, CDR2 FYNNEI. The CDR3 is made up of 13 amino acids. The DNA for the CDR3 is TGTGCCAGCACCCGCGAGGGGGACACTGAAGCTTTCTTT. Residues: CASTREGDTEAFF.

The chain joins TRBV5-4 to TRBJ1-2, with 12 positions matching TRBD1. The CDR3 has 15 amino acids. With V trimmed by 4 bases and J by 8 bases, 9 bases remained unmatched. Germline CDR1 is SGHNT and CDR2 is YYREEE (reference sequence). The CDR3 protein is CASSREGQGAWGYTF. Written as DNA, the CDR3 is TGTGCCAGCAGCAGGGAGGGACAGGGGGCCTGGGGCTACACCTTC.

The chain joins TRBV9 to TRBJ2-4; TRBD1 matches 8 bases. With V trimmed by 3 bases and J by 8 bases, 4 bases remained unmatched. Germline assignment: CDR1 SGDLS and CDR2 YYNGEE. This CDR3 is 13 amino acids long. CDR3 DNA: TGTGCCAGCAGCGCAGGACAGGGAGACATTCAGTACTTC. The encoded protein is CASSAGQGDIQYF.

The chain uses TRBV5-4 and TRBJ1-1, with 8 bases lining up with TRBD1. This CDR3 has 14 amino acids. In germline, CDR1 is SGHNT, CDR2 YYREEE (reference sequence). V shed 0 bases and J 5 bases; nucleotides not matched to a gene: 3. The DNA of the CDR3 is TGTGCCAGCAGCTTGGGACAGGGGATGACTGAAGCTTTCTTT. This gives the protein CASSLGQGMTEAFF.

V usage is TRBV6-1 and J usage is TRBJ2-7; D gene uncertain. The V gene lost 5 bases and the J gene lost 2 bases, with 13 bases spanning the gap. The CDR3 has 14 amino acids. Germline loops: CDR1 MNHNS, CDR2 SASEGT. CDR3: CASSPSRAPYEQYF. In nucleotides, the CDR3 is TGTGCCAGCAGTCCCTCACGGGCCCCCTACGAGCAGTACTTC.

V is TRBV6-5 and J is TRBJ2-7, with 10 nucleotides matching TRBD2. V was clipped by 4 bases and J by 4 bases; unmatched bases: 7. This CDR3 region has 15 residues. The V gene's germline CDR1 is MNHEY and CDR2 SVGAGI. This chain's CDR3 is CASSSSAAGGYEQYF. The CDR3 nucleotides read TGTGCCAGCAGTTCCTCCGCAGCGGGGGGGTACGAGCAGTACTTC.

This clone was seen once. The chain is built from TRBV18 and TRBJ2-5, with D possibly matching TRBD2 (6 bases). Germline V gene data show CDR1 as KGHSH and CDR2 as LQKENI. V was pared by 0 bases and J by 3 bases, with 17 bases between. The CDR3 runs 17 residues. CDR3 coding DNA: TGTGCCAGCTCACCACCGAGGAGGGACCTTAATAAAGAGACCCAGTACTTC. Protein product: CASSPPRRDLNKETQYF.